This TCR beta chain was sequenced for a study of cytomegalovirus exposure and HLA in healthy donors. Background on the study: A subsequent analysis reported that the 95 to 150 validation repertoires were produced on the same platform that had also been used for the roughly 670 first-cohort repertoires. Findings and caveats of the study: TCR clusters originating in the first cohort tended to co-occur in the 120 validation repertoires, according to a later analysis.

Some clones are missing from TCRdb's copy, which holds only in-frame ones; the method was immunoSEQ multiplex PCR. The table has approximately 99,000 clones, around 85% seen once. As regards this clone: No antigen is known for it.

After removal of 1 base from V and 7 bases from J, the junction contained 3 bases not matched to a gene. This CDR3 spans 13 amino acids. The germline V gene encodes CDR1 LNHDA and CDR2 SQIVND (reference sequence). This clonotype was sampled from a woman aged 18-35 years in good health and CMV-seronegative. The chain links TRBV19 to TRBJ1-1; 7 nucleotides line up with TRBD1. The sequencing sample was made of PBMCs. CDR3 coding DNA: TGTGCCAGTAGTATAGGACAGGGAAATGAAGCTTTCTTT. It translates to CASSIGQGNEAFF. Complete variable domain (other parts from reference TRBV19 and TRBJ1-1): DGGITQSPKYLFRKEGQNVTLSCEQNLNHDAMYWYRQDPGQGLRLIYYSQIVNDFQKGDIAEGYSVSREKKESFPLTVTSAQKNPTAFYLCASSIGQGNEAFFGQGTRLTVV.